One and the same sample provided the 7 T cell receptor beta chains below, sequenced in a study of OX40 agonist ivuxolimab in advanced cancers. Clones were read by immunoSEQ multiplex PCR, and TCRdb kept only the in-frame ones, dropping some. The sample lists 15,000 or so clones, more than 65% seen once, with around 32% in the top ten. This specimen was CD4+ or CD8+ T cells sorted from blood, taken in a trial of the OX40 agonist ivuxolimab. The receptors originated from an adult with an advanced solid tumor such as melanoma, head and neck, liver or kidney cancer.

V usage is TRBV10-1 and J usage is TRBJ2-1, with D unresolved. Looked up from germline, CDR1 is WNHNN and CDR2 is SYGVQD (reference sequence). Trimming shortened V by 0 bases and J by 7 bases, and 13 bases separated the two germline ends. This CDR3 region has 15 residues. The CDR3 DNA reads TGCGCCAGCAGTGAGTCTCTGGTAGTTGAAAATGAGCAGTTCTTC. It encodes CASSESLVVENEQFF.

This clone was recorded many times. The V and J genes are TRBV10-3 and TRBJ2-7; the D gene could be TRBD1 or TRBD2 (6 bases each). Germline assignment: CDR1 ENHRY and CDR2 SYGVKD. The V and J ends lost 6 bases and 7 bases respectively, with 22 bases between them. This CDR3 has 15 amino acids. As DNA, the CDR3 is TGTGCCATCAGCAGGCCCCCGGAGGGGGAATGGGAGCAGTACTTC. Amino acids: CAISRPPEGEWEQYF.

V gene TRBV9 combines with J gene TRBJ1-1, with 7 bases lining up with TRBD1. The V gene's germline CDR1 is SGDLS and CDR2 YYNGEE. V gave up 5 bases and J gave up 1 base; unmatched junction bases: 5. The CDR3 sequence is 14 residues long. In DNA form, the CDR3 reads TGTGCCAGCAGTCAACAGGGGTCGAACACTGAAGCTTTCTTT. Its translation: CASSQQGSNTEAFF.

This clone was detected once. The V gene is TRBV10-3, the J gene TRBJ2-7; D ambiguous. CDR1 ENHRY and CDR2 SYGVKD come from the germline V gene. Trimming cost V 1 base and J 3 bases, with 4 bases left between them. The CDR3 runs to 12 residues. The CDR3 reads CAISEFLYEQYF. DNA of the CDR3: TGTGCCATCAGTGAGTTCCTCTACGAGCAGTACTTC.

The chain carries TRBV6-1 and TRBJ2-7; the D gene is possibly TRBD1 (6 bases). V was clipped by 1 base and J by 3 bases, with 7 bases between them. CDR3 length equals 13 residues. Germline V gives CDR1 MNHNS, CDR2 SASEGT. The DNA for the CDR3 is TGTGCCAGCAGTGAAGGACAGGTCTACGAGCAGTACTTC. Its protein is CASSEGQVYEQYF.

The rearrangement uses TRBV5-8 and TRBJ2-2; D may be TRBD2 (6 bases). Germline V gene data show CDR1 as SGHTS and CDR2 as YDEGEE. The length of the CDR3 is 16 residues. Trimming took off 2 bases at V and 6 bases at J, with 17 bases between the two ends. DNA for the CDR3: TGTGCCAGCAGCTTAGATTTGGGGACTTATGCCGGGGAGCTGTTTTTT. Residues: CASSLDLGTYAGELFF.

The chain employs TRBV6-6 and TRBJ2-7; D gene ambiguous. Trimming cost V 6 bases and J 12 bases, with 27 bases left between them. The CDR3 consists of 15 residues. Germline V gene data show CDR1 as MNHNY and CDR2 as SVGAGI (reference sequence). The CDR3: CASRKTSQLDPPRYF. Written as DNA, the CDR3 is TGTGCCAGCAGGAAAACCTCTCAGCTCGACCCTCCCCGGTACTTC.